The 25 T cell receptor beta chains listed next were all sequenced from one sample in a study of beta chain features in type 1 diabetes (dated by TCRdb to about 2018). What the study reported, not specific to this receptor: A moderate but significant shortening of TCRB CDR3 length was observed in type 1 diabetes patients in all four CD4+ subsets.

Library preparation employed the immunoSEQ multiplex PCR assay. The entire amount of isolated RNA was reverse transcribed using the High Capacity cDNA Reverse Transcription Kit, so the sequenced TCRB transcripts were expressed ones. TCRdb took this table from immuneACCESS and kept in-frame rearrangements with V and J called. Such tables lack part of the clones; where checked against another copy, unresolved V genes explain under half of the gap, and the rest is unexplained. Within this sample are 250,000 to 300,000 clones, with roughly an eighth of them counted one time only. Over 0.015% of the sample is in the top ten clones. Their antigen targets remain unknown. Material: naive CD4+ T cells from blood. Interpreted using the paper, the cell subset or site label stands for: true naive CD4+ T cells. All receptors derive from a young man with type 1 diabetes.

The V and J genes are TRBV29-1 and TRBJ2-2; 7 bases fit TRBD2. Germline-derived CDR1 and CDR2 are SQVTM and ANQGSEA. The CDR3 runs to 14 residues. J was trimmed by 0 bases and V by 5 bases; bases with no gene match: 3. The CDR3 DNA follows: TGCAGCGTTTTACGGGGGGCGAACACCGGGGAGCTGTTTTTT. Residues: CSVLRGANTGELFF.

J is TRBJ2-6 and V is TRBV2, with D perhaps matching TRBD1 (6 bases). Germline V CDR1 and CDR2: SNHLY, FYNNEI. There are 19 residues in the CDR3. V was pared by 3 bases and J by 0 bases, with 18 bases between. CDR3 in amino acids: CASSESQGGPASGANVLTF. The CDR3, as DNA: TGTGCCAGCAGTGAGAGTCAAGGGGGTCCCGCCTCTGGGGCCAACGTCCTGACTTTC.

This clone was found a few times. The chain recombines TRBV29-1 with TRBJ1-3; 9 bases align to TRBD1. Germline-derived CDR1 and CDR2 are SQVTM and ANQGSEA. With 6 bases clipped from V and 3 bases from J, the junction kept 6 bases outside the gene matches. The CDR3 extends over 14 amino acids. Written as DNA, the CDR3 is TGCAGCGTGCGGGACAGGGCGGTTGGAAACACCATATATTTT. Protein sequence: CSVRDRAVGNTIYF. Full variable domain (outside the CDR3, taken from reference TRBV29-1 and TRBJ1-3): SAVISQKPSRDICQRGTSLTIQCQVDSQVTMMFWYRQQPGQSLTLIATANQGSEATYESGFVIDKFPISRPNLTFSTLTVSNMSPEDSSIYLCSVRDRAVGNTIYFGEGSWLTVV.

This clone was picked up a small number of times. V and J are TRBV7-9 and TRBJ1-4; 9 bases line up with TRBD1. V was pared by 4 bases and J by 8 bases, with 5 bases of the junction left unmatched. CDR1 and CDR2 (germline): SEHNR, FQNEAQ (reference sequence). The CDR3 totals 14 residues. The CDR3 bases are TGTGCCAGCAGCTCGGACAGGGGCGGAGAAAAACTGTTTTTT. Protein: CASSSDRGGEKLFF.

A few counts support this clone. The chain has TRBV7-9 and TRBJ1-2, with 9 bases matching TRBD1. CDR1 and CDR2 (germline): SEHNR, FQNEAQ (reference sequence). V was clipped by 4 bases and J by 4 bases; unmatched bases: 1. The CDR3 extends over 13 amino acids. DNA for the CDR3: TGTGCCAGCAGCTCGGACAGGGGCTATGGCTACACCTTC. It codes for CASSSDRGYGYTF.

The chain is built from TRBV6-6 and TRBJ2-5, with D unresolved. The CDR3 covers 14 residues. With 0 bases removed from V and 7 bases from J, the gap between germline ends came to 12 bases. Germline CDR1 and CDR2: MNHNY and SVGAGI (reference sequence). CDR3 loop: CASSYSPGSRTQYF. CDR3 in DNA: TGTGCCAGCAGTTACTCACCGGGTTCAAGGACCCAGTACTTC.

In its sample, this clone was seen a few times. The chain is built from TRBV4-2 and TRBJ2-7; 7 bases fit TRBD2. The CDR3 consists of 15 residues. Germline V lookup: CDR1 LGHNA, CDR2 YNFKEQ. The J segment lost 6 bases and the V segment lost 1 base, leaving 9 bases of the junction unmatched. Written as DNA, the CDR3 is TGTGCCAGCAGCCAAGCTAGCGGAGGATTCGCCGAGCAGTACTTC. As protein: CASSQASGGFAEQYF.

V and J are TRBV7-3 and TRBJ2-1; TRBD2 is a possible D gene (5 bases). CDR3 length: 14 amino acids. Per the germline V gene, CDR1 is SGHTA and CDR2 is FQGTGA. With 5 bases removed from V and 7 bases from J, the gap between germline ends came to 15 bases. The CDR3 here is CASSPSGLLNEQFF. The CDR3 nucleotides read TGTGCCAGCAGCCCATCGGGATTGTTAAATGAGCAGTTCTTC.

The rearrangement links TRBV27 to TRBJ2-6; a possible D gene is TRBD2 (5 bases). Germline CDR1 is MNHEY and CDR2 is SMNVEV (reference sequence). The CDR3 runs 15 residues. The V end was cut by 2 bases, the J end by 2 bases, with 7 bases between. CDR3 region: CASSLRGPGANVLTF. The CDR3 coding sequence is TGTGCCAGCAGTTTAAGAGGGCCTGGGGCCAACGTCCTGACTTTC.

This clone was seen only a few times. The rearrangement uses TRBV30 and TRBJ2-2, with D unresolved. The germline CDR1 and CDR2 sequences are GTSNPN and SVGIG (reference sequence). Between the trimmed V and J ends, which lost 4 bases and 4 bases, there was a span of 7 bases. This CDR3 has 12 amino acids. The DNA for the CDR3 is TGTGCCTGGATACGAGCCACCGGGGAGCTGTTTTTT. Its translation: CAWIRATGELFF. The full variable domain, completed using reference TRBV30 and TRBJ2-2, is SQTIHQWPATLVQPVGSPLSLECTVEGTSNPNLYWYRQAAGRGLQLLFYSVGIGQISSEVPQNLSASRPQDRQFILSSKKLLLSDSGFYLCAWIRATGELFFGEGSRLTVL.

This chain connects TRBV28 to TRBJ2-1, with TRBD1 identical over 7 bases. Germline assignment: CDR1 MDHEN and CDR2 SYDVKM. V shed 2 bases, J shed 4 bases, and the junction held 5 bases outside the gene matches. The CDR3 spans 15 residues. CDR3 protein: CASSLTGTAYNEQFF. CDR3 in DNA: TGTGCCAGCAGTTTAACTGGGACAGCTTACAATGAGCAGTTCTTC. The complete variable domain, with remaining parts taken from reference TRBV28 and TRBJ2-1, reads DVKVTQSSRYLVKRTGEKVFLECVQDMDHENMFWYRQDPGLGLRLIYFSYDVKMKEKGDIPEGYSVSREKKERFSLILESASTNQTSMYLCASSLTGTAYNEQFFGPGTRLTVL.

For the CDR3, the DNA is TGTGCCAGCAGCTTAGATAGCAGGGGGTATGGCTACACCTTC. Its protein product is CASSLDSRGYGYTF. The rearrangement links TRBV7-2 to TRBJ1-2; 7 bases are shared with TRBD1. Germline-derived CDR1 and CDR2 are SGHTA and FQGNSA. This CDR3 is built from 14 residues. The V gene end was trimmed by 1 base and the J gene end by 5 bases; junction bases not matched to a gene: 4.

This clone was detected only a few times. This chain joins TRBV28 and TRBJ2-7; TRBD2 agrees at 11 bases. The CDR3 covers 14 residues. The germline CDR1 and CDR2 sequences are MDHEN and SYDVKM. V shed 11 bases, J shed 0 bases, and the junction held 6 bases outside the gene matches. The CDR3 here is CAAASGGSSYEQYF. The DNA for the CDR3 is TGTGCCGCTGCTAGCGGGGGGAGCTCCTACGAGCAGTACTTC.

This clone was seen at least ten times. This chain joins TRBV23-1 and TRBJ2-1; 9 bases are shared with TRBD1. TRBV23-1 is designated an ORF whose function remains uncertain. V shed 7 bases and J 5 bases; nucleotides not matched to a gene: 3. The CDR3 runs to 13 residues. The CDR3 spells CASMTGGDNEQFF. DNA for the CDR3: TGCGCCAGCATGACAGGGGGTGACAATGAGCAGTTCTTC.

The V and J genes are TRBV7-2 and TRBJ2-1; D is perhaps TRBD1 (6 bases). The V and J ends lost 4 bases and 10 bases respectively, with 26 bases between them. CDR1 is SGHTA, CDR2 FQGNSA, per germline. This CDR3 has 17 amino acids. The CDR3 nucleotides are TGTGCCAGCAGCTACCTTTTACAGGGTAACCCTTCAAAAGAGCAGTTCTTC. This sequence encodes CASSYLLQGNPSKEQFF.

The V call is TRBV5-1, the J call TRBJ2-3, with no clear D. This CDR3 is 13 amino acids long. With 4 bases removed from V and 6 bases from J, the gap between germline ends came to 12 bases. The germline CDR1 and CDR2 sequences are SGHRS and YFSETQ. CDR3 sequence (DNA): TGCGCCAGCAGCACCAAAACTCGGGATACGCAGTATTTT. As protein: CASSTKTRDTQYF.

The gene calls are TRBV6-1 and TRBJ2-7; D perhaps matches TRBD1 (6 bases). The CDR3 covers 15 residues. V was trimmed by 0 bases and J by 2 bases, leaving 11 bases between them. Germline V gene sequence: CDR1 MNHNS, CDR2 SASEGT. The CDR3 sequence: CASSEATGITYEQYF. CDR3 nucleotide sequence: TGTGCCAGCAGTGAAGCGACAGGAATAACCTACGAGCAGTACTTC.

In its sample, this clone was seen a few times. The CDR3 sequence is CASSFRSGANEKLFF. The CDR3 region has the DNA TGTGCCAGCAGTTTCAGATCCGGGGCTAATGAAAAACTGTTTTTT. V usage is TRBV28 and J usage is TRBJ1-4; D gene uncertain. Germline assignment: CDR1 MDHEN and CDR2 SYDVKM. V lost 3 bases and J lost 3, with 11 bases in between. CDR3 size: 15 residues. Looking up the rest from reference TRBV28 and TRBJ1-4 gives the full variable domain: DVKVTQSSRYLVKRTGEKVFLECVQDMDHENMFWYRQDPGLGLRLIYFSYDVKMKEKGDIPEGYSVSREKKERFSLILESASTNQTSMYLCASSFRSGANEKLFFGSGTQLSVL.

In its sample, this clone was seen a few times. The J gene is TRBJ2-2, the V gene TRBV9, with D unclear. V was clipped by 4 bases and J by 3 bases, with 10 bases between them. Germline V gives CDR1 SGDLS, CDR2 YYNGEE. The CDR3 loop spans 14 amino acids. This CDR3 is CASSSGLDTGELFF. For the CDR3, the DNA is TGTGCCAGCAGCTCCGGGTTGGACACCGGGGAGCTGTTTTTT.

The chain joins TRBV6-6 to TRBJ2-1; 14 bases are shared with TRBD2. CDR1 MNHNY and CDR2 SVGAGI come from the germline V gene (reference sequence). The CDR3 loop spans 16 amino acids. J gave up 8 bases and V 4 bases, and 7 bases lay outside the gene matches. The CDR3 region is CASSSGGTSGSYEQFF. CDR3 coding DNA: TGTGCCAGCAGTTCCGGTGGGACTAGCGGGAGTTATGAGCAGTTCTTC.

The chain uses TRBV7-8 and TRBJ1-4; D gene unclear. The V gene's germline CDR1 is SGHVS and CDR2 FQNEAQ. Trimming pared 1 base from V and 6 bases from J, leaving 9 bases between. The CDR3 totals 14 residues. The CDR3 DNA follows: TGTGCCAGCAGCTTAGAGGCGGGATATGAAAAACTGTTTTTT. It yields the protein CASSLEAGYEKLFF.

The gene calls are TRBV4-1 and TRBJ1-2; 12 bases match TRBD1. The V and J ends lost 0 bases and 6 bases, in that order; junction bases with no gene match: 2. This CDR3 has 15 amino acids. In germline, CDR1 is MGHRA, CDR2 YSYEKL. This CDR3 is CASSQDGTGGDGYTF. The CDR3 DNA reads TGCGCCAGCAGCCAAGATGGGACAGGGGGCGATGGCTACACCTTC.

For this clone: Additional DNA sequences in this sample encode the identical CDR3. This chain connects TRBV6-6 to TRBJ2-1; D may be TRBD2 (6 bases). Germline CDR1 reads MNHNY; CDR2 reads SVGAGI (reference sequence). The CDR3 length is 15 residues. Deletions cut 3 bases from V and 0 bases from J, with 9 bases between. The CDR3 region has the DNA TGTGCCAGCAGTTATGGAGGGCCCTCCTACAATGAGCAGTTCTTC. Translation: CASSYGGPSYNEQFF.

The chain employs TRBV7-8 and TRBJ2-1; D not resolved. CDR3 length: 14 residues. Germline lookup yields CDR1 SGHVS and CDR2 FQNEAQ. Trimming removed 3 bases at V and 5 bases at J, with 11 bases between. The DNA for the CDR3 is TGTGCCAGCAGCTTGGAACAGACCAACAATGAGCAGTTCTTC. This translates into CASSLEQTNNEQFF.

This chain uses TRBV7-2 with TRBJ2-1, with TRBD2 identical over 7 bases. This CDR3 spans 13 amino acids. Germline values: CDR1 SGHTA, CDR2 FQGNSA. Unmatched junction bases numbered 8, after V lost 5 bases and J lost 10 bases. CDR3 in amino acids: CASSLGREREQFF. The DNA for the CDR3 is TGTGCCAGCAGCCTGGGGCGGGAGCGGGAGCAGTTCTTC.